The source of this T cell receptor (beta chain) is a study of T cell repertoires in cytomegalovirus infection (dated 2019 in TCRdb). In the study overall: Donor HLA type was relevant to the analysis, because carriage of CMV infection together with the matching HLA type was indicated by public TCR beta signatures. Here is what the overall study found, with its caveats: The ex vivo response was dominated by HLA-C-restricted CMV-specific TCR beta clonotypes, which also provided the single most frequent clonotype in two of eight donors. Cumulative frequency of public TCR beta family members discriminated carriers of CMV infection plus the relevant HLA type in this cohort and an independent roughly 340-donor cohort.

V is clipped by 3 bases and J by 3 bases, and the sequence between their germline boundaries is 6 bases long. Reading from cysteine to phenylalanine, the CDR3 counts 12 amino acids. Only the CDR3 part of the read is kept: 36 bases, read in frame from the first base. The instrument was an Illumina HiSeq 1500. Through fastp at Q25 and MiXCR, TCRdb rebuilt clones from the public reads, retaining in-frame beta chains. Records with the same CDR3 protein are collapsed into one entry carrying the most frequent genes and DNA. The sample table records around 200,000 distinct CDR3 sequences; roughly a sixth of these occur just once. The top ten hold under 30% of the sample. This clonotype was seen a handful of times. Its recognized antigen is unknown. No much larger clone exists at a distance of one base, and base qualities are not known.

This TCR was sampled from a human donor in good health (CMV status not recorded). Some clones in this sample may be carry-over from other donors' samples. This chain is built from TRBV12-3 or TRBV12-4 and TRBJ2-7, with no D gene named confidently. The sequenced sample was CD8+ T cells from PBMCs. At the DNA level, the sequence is TGTGCCAGCAGTTTCCTACACTACGAGCAGTACTTC. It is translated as CASSFLHYEQYF.